This T cell receptor beta chain was sequenced during a study of spatial heterogeneity in lung cancer. Overall study: Sequencing covered available follow-up PBMC samples collected a median of approximately 25 months after resection. Whole-study findings and limits: Whereas they appeared in blood less at follow-up, ubiquitous expanded tumor TCRs appeared there more at resection.

The time point: blood at routine non-recurrence follow-up after resection. Sequencing covered unsorted whole RNA taken from tumor, nontumor lung or frozen PBMC. TCRdb processed the 5' RACE reads anew with MiXCR; each CDR3 protein has one entry. Of some 120,000 distinct CDR3 sequences listed, more than 9% are singletons. Concerning this clonotype itself: What it binds is unknown.

The TCR comes from a male donor with early-stage non-small cell lung cancer. The material was PBMCs, obtained at follow-up.

This chain's CDR3 is CASSYSTRLKETQYF. Here the CDR3 DNA reads TGTGCCAGCAGTTACTCGACCAGGCTTAAAGAGACCCAGTACTTC. This sequence joins TRBV6-6 and TRBJ2-5; D unresolved. This CDR3 comprises 15 residues. The V and J ends lost 0 bases and 3 bases respectively, with 11 bases between them. Germline assignment: CDR1 MNHNY and CDR2 SVGAGI (reference sequence).